This TCR beta chain was found in a study of T cell responses to AZD1222 COVID-19 vaccine. Study-wide results and caveats: Repertoires were sampled only after the peak T cell response. The donor cohort was predominantly white British with a female majority, and clonal diversity may have been underestimated. Close to half of all spike-specific TCRs reportedly target regions of the variants that are unmutated.

Clones were read by immunoSEQ multiplex PCR, and TCRdb kept only the in-frame ones, dropping some. The table includes approximately 270,000 clones, almost 95% detected once. Remarks on this clone: What it binds is unknown. A junction end diverges from the germline sequence, so it may reflect a read error.

Germline V lookup: CDR1 MNHEY, CDR2 SVGAGI. The CDR3 runs to 11 residues. The source material was peripheral blood, sampled 28 days after the second AZD1222 dose. J is TRBJ1-1 and V is TRBV6-5, with D unclear. This sequence originates from an adult who received the AZD1222 COVID-19 vaccine. CDR3 in DNA: TGTGCCAGCAGTACTTTAAGTGGAGAGGAGTTT. This translates into CASSTLSGEEF.